This T cell receptor (beta chain) comes out of a study of blood T cell repertoires in COVID-19. Study-level background: Samples of COVID-19 (acute and convalescent) were obtained from the United States, Italy and Spain. T cells, B-cell-depleted T cells, or PBMCs supplied cDNA or gDNA.

Original methodology: Researchers report that nucleated cell counts were estimated from reference gene primer amplification. Produced via immunoSEQ multiplex PCR; TCRdb's table is partial and in-frame only. V and J calls plus clone size are reproduced from that table; the DNA served to infer D and trimming. The sample lists around 50,000 clones, around nine tenths seen once, with 3.5% in the top ten. Germline CDR1 and CDR2: SNHLY and FYNNEI. The length of the CDR3 is 13 residues. V gave up 6 bases and J gave up 1 base; unmatched junction bases: 2. This rearrangement joins TRBV2 to TRBJ1-1; TRBD1 agrees at 7 bases. What was sequenced was peripheral blood. The receptor was derived from a human donor in a cohort sampled during active COVID-19. The CDR3 loop is CASRGQSNTEAFF. The DNA for the CDR3 is TGTGCCAGCAGGGGACAGTCGAACACTGAAGCTTTCTTT.